Listed here are 32 T cell receptor beta chains from one sample, sequenced in a study of regulatory T cells in long-lasting Graves disease. CDR3-region Arm-PCR and iRepertoire HTBI primers produced the TCR beta libraries. TCRdb called the multiplex PCR reads again in MiXCR, with one record for every CDR3 protein. This sample has around 420,000 distinct CDR3 sequences, with 15% found just once. The time point: newly diagnosed GD, antithyroid drugs for less than 3 months. Following extraction of RNA from PBMCs, that RNA was used to make the TCR library. The sample also formed part of further work on T cells in Graves' hyperthyroidism and ophthalmopathy.

Sequenced material: peripheral blood mononuclear cells (PBMCs), taken at new diagnosis, from a patient treated with antithyroid drugs. The receptors here all came from a woman aged 40-49 years with Graves disease.

In its sample, this clonotype was seen a few times. The rearrangement joins TRBV7-9 to TRBJ2-3, with 10 bases lining up with TRBD2. Germline V gene lookup returns CDR1 SEHNR and CDR2 FQNEAQ (reference sequence). With 1 base clipped from V and 1 base from J, the junction kept 2 bases outside the gene matches. This CDR3 contains 16 residues. The CDR3 DNA reads as TGTGCCAGCAGCTTAGACCTAGCGGGAGGCACAGATACGCAGTATTTT. It codes for CASSLDLAGGTDTQYF.

Many counts were recorded for this clonotype. CDR3 bases: TGTGCCAGCAGTTTCGGGGGCACCCCCCCTCAGCCCCAGCATTTT. It encodes CASSFGGTPPQPQHF. The genes are TRBV27 and TRBJ1-5; a weak D match, TRBD1 (6 bases). This CDR3 is 15 amino acids long. Germline CDR1 is MNHEY and CDR2 is SMNVEV (reference sequence). V dropped 3 bases and J dropped 6 bases, with 15 bases sitting between them.

This clonotype was seen many times. As DNA, the CDR3 is TGCGCCAGCACCACTGGATTAGCGGGAGGTGAGCAGTTCTTC. Translated: CASTTGLAGGEQFF. The rearrangement links TRBV10-2 to TRBJ2-1; 10 bases are shared with TRBD2. Germline assignment: CDR1 WSHSY and CDR2 SAAADI. This CDR3 region has 14 residues. Trimming cost V 7 bases and J 9 bases; bases outside gene matches: 9.

This clonotype was observed a few times. The V and J genes are TRBV3-1 and TRBJ1-1; D is possibly TRBD1 (5 bases). CDR1 and CDR2 (germline): LGHDT, YNNKEL (reference sequence). The CDR3 runs 14 residues. Trimming removed 1 base from V and 4 bases from J, with 10 bases in between. The CDR3 loop is CASSQAKGITEAFF. The CDR3 coding sequence is TGTGCCAGCAGCCAAGCCAAGGGGATCACTGAAGCTTTCTTT.

CDR3 amino acids: CASSSTGGYNEQFF. The CDR3 bases are TGTGCCAGCAGCTCGACAGGGGGGTACAATGAGCAGTTCTTC. The chain carries TRBV12-3 or TRBV12-4 and TRBJ2-1; 9 nucleotides match TRBD1. The CDR3 covers 14 residues. V was clipped by 6 bases and J by 4 bases; unmatched bases: 4.

In its sample, this clonotype was seen many times. V gene TRBV20-1 combines with J gene TRBJ2-7; TRBD2 aligns across 12 bases. This CDR3 region has 14 residues. Trimming removed 1 base from V and 2 bases from J; junction bases left unmatched: 0. The germline V gene has CDR1 DFQATT and CDR2 SNEGSKA (reference sequence). The CDR3, as DNA: TGCAGTGCTAGAGGGACTAGCGGGACCTACGAGCAGTACTTC. As protein: CSARGTSGTYEQYF.

CDR3 protein: CSAIGLDSYNEQFF. CDR3 DNA: TGCAGTGCTATCGGACTAGACTCCTACAATGAGCAGTTCTTC. This sequence joins TRBV20-1 and TRBJ2-1; TRBD2 matches 7 bases. With V trimmed by 4 bases and J by 0 bases, 3 bases remained unmatched. The germline gives CDR1 DFQATT, CDR2 SNEGSKA (reference sequence). The CDR3 loop spans 14 amino acids.

This clonotype appeared many times. The J gene is TRBJ1-6, the V gene TRBV27, with unresolved D. The CDR3 sequence is 17 residues long. V gave up 2 bases and J gave up 7 bases, with 18 bases separating them. In germline, CDR1 is MNHEY, CDR2 SMNVEV (reference sequence). DNA for the CDR3: TGTGCCAGCAGTTTAAGGACTACTGGGGAGTACAATTCACCCCTCCACTTT. The encoded protein is CASSLRTTGEYNSPLHF.

In its sample, this clonotype was seen once. The rearrangement uses TRBV6-5 and TRBJ2-3; maybe TRBD1 (6 bases). Germline CDR1 reads MNHEY; CDR2 reads SVGAGI. V lost 2 bases, J lost 3 bases, and 21 bases lay in between. The CDR3 loop spans 18 amino acids. The CDR3: CASSYPEAGQIVTDTQYF. The CDR3 DNA reads as TGTGCCAGCAGTTACCCCGAAGCTGGACAGATAGTAACAGATACGCAGTATTTT.

To note about this clonotype: A far larger clone is only one base removed, so a read error is likely. This chain uses TRBV28 with TRBJ2-1; no clear D. Trimming left V 0 bases short and J 10 bases short, with 16 bases between. The CDR3 consists of 15 residues. Germline V gene lookup returns CDR1 MDHEN and CDR2 SYDVKM. The CDR3 region has the DNA TGTGCCAGCAGTTTATGGGGCAGCGTTTCCTACGAGCAGTTCTTC. It specifies CASSLWGSVSYEQFF.

This clonotype was seen ten or more times. V and J are TRBV7-2 and TRBJ2-1; D may be TRBD1 or TRBD2 (5 bases each). Looked up from germline, CDR1 is SGHTA and CDR2 is FQGNSA. The CDR3 contains 11 residues. V lost 11 bases, J lost 4 bases, and 9 bases lay in between. CDR3 in amino acids: CAEGRYNEQFF. The CDR3 coding sequence is TGTGCCGAGGGGAGATACAATGAGCAGTTCTTC. The variable domain in full, completed from reference TRBV7-2 and TRBJ2-1, reads GAGVSQSPSNKVTEKGKDVELRCDPISGHTALYWYRQSLGQGLEFLIYFQGNSAPDKSGLPSDRFSAERTGGSVSTLTIQRTQQEDSAVYLCAEGRYNEQFFGPGTRLTVL.

This clonotype was detected ten times or more. The genes are TRBV5-5 and TRBJ1-2; no firm D call. Germline V lookup: CDR1 SGHKS, CDR2 YYEKEE (reference sequence). This CDR3 region has 14 residues. The V and J ends lost 4 bases and 4 bases respectively, with 14 bases between them. The CDR3 spells CASSGFEVGYGYTF. CDR3 DNA sequence: TGTGCCAGCAGCGGGTTCGAGGTTGGCTATGGCTACACCTTC. Using reference TRBV5-5 and TRBJ1-2 for the parts outside the CDR3, the full variable domain is DAGVTQSPTHLIKTRGQQVTLRCSPISGHKSVSWYQQVLGQGPQFIFQYYEKEERGRGNFPDRFSARQFPNYSSELNVNALLLGDSALYLCASSGFEVGYGYTFGSGTRLTVV.

A few counts support this clonotype. The V and J genes are TRBV5-1 and TRBJ2-3, with unresolved D. This CDR3 region has 12 residues. The ends were cut back, 4 bases at V and 5 bases at J, with 8 bases in the middle. Germline CDR1 SGHRS, CDR2 YFSETQ. CDR3 protein: CASSEWGDTQYF. The CDR3 DNA reads TGCGCCAGCAGCGAATGGGGAGATACGCAGTATTTT. Full variable domain (remainder filled in from reference TRBV5-1 and TRBJ2-3): KAGVTQTPRYLIKTRGQQVTLSCSPISGHRSVSWYQQTPGQGLQFLFEYFSETQRNKGNFPGRFSGRQFSNSRSEMNVSTLELGDSALYLCASSEWGDTQYFGPGTRLTVL.

This clonotype came up many times. This rearrangement joins TRBV28 to TRBJ2-7; no firm D call. The V and J ends lost 2 bases and 9 bases respectively, with 17 bases between them. In germline, CDR1 is MDHEN, CDR2 SYDVKM. This CDR3 spans 14 amino acids. The CDR3 protein is CASSLVSRQMGQYF. CDR3 bases: TGTGCCAGCAGTTTAGTCAGTCGTCAAATGGGGCAGTACTTC.

There are many counts of this clonotype. J is TRBJ2-7 and V is TRBV7-9; TRBD2 matches 9 bases. V was pared by 1 base and J by 4 bases, with 5 bases of the junction left unmatched. The CDR3 has 15 residues. The germline V gene encodes CDR1 SEHNR and CDR2 FQNEAQ (reference sequence). CDR3 protein: CASSLGREGRYEQYF. CDR3 bases: TGTGCCAGCAGCTTAGGGCGGGAGGGCCGATACGAGCAGTACTTC.

This clonotype was recorded at least ten times. The rearrangement links TRBV12-3 or TRBV12-4 to TRBJ2-7; a possible D gene is TRBD1 (5 bases). The CDR3 contains 13 residues. V dropped 5 bases and J dropped 7 bases, with 15 bases sitting between them. The CDR3 loop reads CASSQGQTEEQYF. CDR3 coding DNA: TGTGCCAGCAGTCAGGGTCAAACGGAGGAGCAGTACTTC.

This clonotype was seen ten or more times. The chain is built from TRBV3-1 and TRBJ1-2; 7 bases line up with TRBD1. CDR1 is LGHDT, CDR2 YNNKEL, per germline (reference sequence). The V and J ends lost 3 bases and 2 bases, in that order; junction bases with no gene match: 9. The CDR3 totals 16 residues. The CDR3 bases are TGTGCCAGCAGCCAGGCAGGACAGGTTGGGAACTATGGCTACACCTTC. The encoded protein is CASSQAGQVGNYGYTF.

This clonotype has at least ten counts. The J gene is TRBJ2-6, the V gene TRBV12-3 or TRBV12-4; TRBD1 matches at 9 bases. CDR3 size: 17 residues. V lost 3 bases, J lost 3 bases, and 6 bases stayed unmatched. The CDR3 region has the DNA TGTGCCAGCAGTTTCGGGACAGGGATTGGTGGGGCCAACGTCCTGACTTTC. It codes for CASSFGTGIGGANVLTF.

This clonotype came up a few times. The chain employs TRBV5-4 and TRBJ2-5, with a tentative D call TRBD2 (6 bases). V lost 4 bases, J lost 5 bases, and 18 bases lay in between. The CDR3 is made up of 15 amino acids. Germline CDR1 reads SGHNT; CDR2 reads YYREEE (reference sequence). The CDR3 here is CASSTRASGGETQYF. In nucleotides, the CDR3 is TGTGCCAGCAGCACCCGGGCGTCCGGGGGTGAGACCCAGTACTTC.

This clonotype was seen many times. The rearrangement links TRBV9 to TRBJ2-1, with D unresolved. Germline V gene data show CDR1 as SGDLS and CDR2 as YYNGEE. V lost 5 bases and J 2 bases, leaving 8 bases between the germline ends. The length of the CDR3 is 13 residues. CDR3 DNA sequence: TGTGCCAGCAGTCAACCGCCCTACAATGAGCAGTTCTTC. Translation gives CASSQPPYNEQFF.

This chain joins TRBV12-3 or TRBV12-4 and TRBJ2-5; perhaps TRBD2 as D (5 bases). The CDR3 consists of 12 residues. V was trimmed by 4 bases and J by 4 bases, leaving 7 bases between them. The DNA for the CDR3 is TGTGCCAGCAGTTGGGAGTTAGAGACCCAGTACTTC. It yields the protein CASSWELETQYF.

This clonotype occurred many times. The rearrangement links TRBV12-3 or TRBV12-4 to TRBJ2-7; D gene uncertain. Trimming cost V 8 bases and J 3 bases, with 11 bases left between them. This CDR3 comprises 12 residues. The CDR3 DNA reads TGTGCCAGCTCGCAGTCCGGCTACGAGCAGTACTTC. Translation gives CASSQSGYEQYF.

As concerns this clonotype: This may be a read error, as it is one base from a much larger clone. The rearrangement uses TRBV19 and TRBJ2-7; D may be TRBD2 (6 bases). The V and J ends lost 5 bases and 2 bases respectively, with 13 bases between them. From germline, CDR1 is LNHDA and CDR2 SQIVND (reference sequence). This CDR3 region has 14 residues. The CDR3 DNA follows: TGTGCCAGTAGTGCGGAACTAGCCCCCTACGAGCAGTACTTC. This sequence encodes CASSAELAPYEQYF.

In this sample, this clonotype turned up many times. This chain connects TRBV20-1 to TRBJ2-7; tentative D call: TRBD2 (6 bases). Germline CDR1 reads DFQATT; CDR2 reads SNEGSKA (reference sequence). Trimming left V 5 bases short and J 3 bases short, with 20 bases between. The CDR3 has 15 residues. The CDR3 loop reads CSAQTGDWYYYEQYF. The CDR3 nucleotides are TGCAGTGCTCAAACCGGGGACTGGTACTACTACGAGCAGTACTTC.

This clonotype has more than one count but fewer than ten. The V gene is TRBV5-6, the J gene TRBJ1-3; D not certain. Germline lookup yields CDR1 SGHDT and CDR2 YYEEEE. The CDR3 covers 14 residues. The V gene lost 0 bases and the J gene lost 8 bases, with 12 bases spanning the gap. CDR3 coding DNA: TGTGCCAGCAGCTTGGGGGTCACTGGGGACACCATATATTTT. It specifies CASSLGVTGDTIYF.

There are many counts of this clonotype. This sequence joins TRBV28 and TRBJ1-6; maybe TRBD1 (5 bases). V was pared by 7 bases and J by 0 bases, with 16 bases between. The CDR3 is made up of 17 amino acids. Looked up from germline, CDR1 is MDHEN and CDR2 is SYDVKM. The DNA for the CDR3 is TGTGCCAGCAAAATGAGGGGCGCGGGCTCCTATAATTCACCCCTCCACTTT. Protein sequence: CASKMRGAGSYNSPLHF.

The chain recombines TRBV14 with TRBJ1-1, with D maybe TRBD1 (5 bases). Germline-derived CDR1 and CDR2 are SGHDN and FVKESK. This CDR3 comprises 17 residues. V lost 1 base and J 3 bases, leaving 18 bases between the germline ends. CDR3 DNA sequence: TGTGCCAGCAGCCAAGCTGGGGGAGGCCGTTCCTACACTGAAGCTTTCTTT. Translating gives CASSQAGGGRSYTEAFF.

This clonotype was counted ten times or more. Here the CDR3 reads CASSLYAGGHLYNEQFF. The CDR3, as DNA: TGTGCCAGCAGTTTATACGCCGGCGGACACCTATACAATGAGCAGTTCTTC. The chain joins TRBV27 to TRBJ2-1; D may be TRBD1 (5 bases). The CDR3 contains 17 residues. Trimming cost V 1 base and J 4 bases, with 17 bases left between them. The germline gives CDR1 MNHEY, CDR2 SMNVEV (reference sequence).

In this sample, this clonotype turned up many times. The genes are TRBV12-3 or TRBV12-4 and TRBJ1-2; D is ambiguous. V was pared by 3 bases and J by 3 bases, with 11 bases between. The CDR3 totals 14 residues. The CDR3 region is CASSFNLGHYGYTF. The CDR3 DNA follows: TGTGCCAGCAGTTTCAACCTAGGCCACTATGGCTACACCTTC.

This clonotype was observed a handful of times. The chain uses TRBV7-9 and TRBJ2-1; D not certain. Looked up from germline, CDR1 is SEHNR and CDR2 is FQNEAQ (reference sequence). V gave up 1 base and J gave up 7 bases, with 5 bases separating them. This CDR3 contains 12 residues. CDR3 sequence: CASSLGTNEQFF. The CDR3 DNA reads TGTGCCAGCAGCTTAGGGACGAATGAGCAGTTCTTC. Filled out from reference TRBV7-9 and TRBJ2-1, the complete variable domain reads DTGVSQNPRHKITKRGQNVTFRCDPISEHNRLYWYRQTLGQGPEFLTYFQNEAQLEKSRLLSDRFSAERPKGSFSTLEIQRTEQGDSAMYLCASSLGTNEQFFGPGTRLTVL.

This clonotype was detected a few times. The chain joins TRBV5-8 to TRBJ2-3; 9 bases line up with TRBD1. In germline, CDR1 is SGHTS, CDR2 YDEGEE. The CDR3 has 17 amino acids. The ends lost 3 bases at V and 0 bases at J; junction bases unmatched: 8. The CDR3 DNA reads as TGTGCCAGCAGCTCGGGACAGGGCGATACTAGCACAGATACGCAGTATTTT. It translates to CASSSGQGDTSTDTQYF.

The chain is built from TRBV29-1 and TRBJ2-1; no definite D call. The CDR3 runs 13 residues. Germline values: CDR1 SQVTM, CDR2 ANQGSEA. Trimming stripped 6 bases from V and 0 bases from J, with 9 bases between. This CDR3 is CSVPMSSYNEQFF. In DNA, the CDR3 is TGCAGCGTACCCATGAGCTCCTACAATGAGCAGTTCTTC.